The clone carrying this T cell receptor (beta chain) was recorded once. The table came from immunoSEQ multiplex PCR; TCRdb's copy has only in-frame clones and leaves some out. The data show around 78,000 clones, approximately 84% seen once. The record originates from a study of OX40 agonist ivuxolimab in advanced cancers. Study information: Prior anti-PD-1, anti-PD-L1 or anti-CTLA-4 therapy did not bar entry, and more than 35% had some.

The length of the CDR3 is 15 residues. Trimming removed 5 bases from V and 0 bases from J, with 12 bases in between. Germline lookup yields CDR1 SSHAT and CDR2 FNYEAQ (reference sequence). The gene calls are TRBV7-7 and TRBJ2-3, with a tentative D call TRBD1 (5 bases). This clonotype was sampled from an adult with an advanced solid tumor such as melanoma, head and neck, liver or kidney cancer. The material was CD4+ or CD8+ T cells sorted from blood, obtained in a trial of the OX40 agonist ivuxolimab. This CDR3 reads CASSPTVTSTDTQYF. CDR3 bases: TGTGCCAGCAGCCCGACAGTTACTAGCACAGATACGCAGTATTTT.